These 30 T cell receptor beta chains came from one sample sequenced in a study of response to subunit inactivated influenza vaccine. TCRdb re-analysed the RT-PCR reads in MiXCR, keeping a single row per CDR3 protein. The sample holds 650,000 or so distinct CDR3 sequences; roughly 15% are singletons and the top ten take 7.5% to 8%. The sample consisted of PBMCs from blood, taken around 15 days before vaccination. These receptors were collected from a man in his forties or fifties who received an inactivated influenza vaccine.

This clonotype has just a few counts. The chain joins TRBV14 to TRBJ2-7, with D possibly TRBD2 on 6 matching bases. The CDR3 has 15 amino acids. Trimming removed 7 bases at V and 4 bases at J, with 20 bases between. Germline V gene lookup returns CDR1 SGHDN and CDR2 FVKESK. Here the CDR3 reads CASNLIAVRVYEQYF. In DNA form, the CDR3 reads TGTGCCAGCAACCTCATAGCGGTCCGAGTTTACGAGCAGTACTTC.

The rearrangement links TRBV30 to TRBJ2-7; D not certain. The germline gives CDR1 GTSNPN, CDR2 SVGIG (reference sequence). CDR3 length: 12 amino acids. V was trimmed by 2 bases and J by 2 bases, leaving 7 bases between them. The CDR3 loop is CAWSLGPYEQYF. CDR3 in DNA: TGTGCCTGGAGTTTAGGTCCCTACGAGCAGTACTTC.

There are many counts of this clonotype. The chain combines TRBV29-1 with TRBJ2-7; 7 positions match TRBD1. With 4 bases clipped from V and 4 bases from J, the junction kept 16 bases outside the gene matches. This CDR3 has 16 amino acids. From germline, CDR1 is SQVTM and CDR2 ANQGSEA. In DNA, the CDR3 is TGCAGCGTTGTCTCCTTCTCGGCGGACAGGCAGTACGAGCAGTACTTC. Translation: CSVVSFSADRQYEQYF.

This clonotype showed up many times. The V and J genes are TRBV12-3 or TRBV12-4 and TRBJ1-5; D perhaps matches TRBD1 (5 bases). The CDR3 runs 13 residues. The V end was cut by 11 bases, the J end by 2 bases, with 13 bases between. CDR3 in DNA: TGTGCCTCAATGCGGGACCGCAATCAGCCCCAGCATTTT. It is translated as CASMRDRNQPQHF.

The chain employs TRBV24-1 and TRBJ2-3, with D possibly called TRBD1 or TRBD2 (5 bases each). Germline V gene lookup returns CDR1 KGHDR and CDR2 SFDVKD. This CDR3 comprises 16 residues. V lost 4 bases to trimming and J lost 2 bases, with 15 bases between them. The CDR3 loop is CATSDPGRTHTDTQYF. CDR3 nucleotides: TGTGCCACCAGTGACCCGGGACGGACCCACACAGATACGCAGTATTTT.

The chain recombines TRBV11-2 with TRBJ2-2; D is uncertain. Germline lookup yields CDR1 SGHAT and CDR2 FQNNGV. V was shortened by 5 bases and J by 1 base, with 5 bases between the two germline ends. The CDR3 length is 13 residues. CDR3 DNA: TGTGCCAGCAGCGTCCGGAACACCGGGGAGCTGTTTTTT. Translated, it gives CASSVRNTGELFF.

This clonotype has a handful of counts. The chain joins TRBV20-1 to TRBJ2-5; 11 bases fit TRBD2. This CDR3 is 16 amino acids long. After removal of 1 base from V and 7 bases from J, the junction contained 11 bases not matched to a gene. CDR1 and CDR2 from the germline V gene are DFQATT and SNEGSKA (reference sequence). The CDR3 here is CSARAGTSGRRGTQYF. The CDR3 coding sequence is TGCAGTGCTAGAGCCGGGACTAGCGGACGCCGGGGGACCCAGTACTTC.

This clonotype turned up a few times. This chain uses TRBV4-3 with TRBJ2-7; D possibly corresponds to TRBD1 (6 bases). Trimming pared 2 bases from V and 3 bases from J, leaving 11 bases between. This CDR3 is 14 amino acids long. The germline V gene has CDR1 LGHNA and CDR2 YSLEER. In DNA, the CDR3 is TGCGCCAGCAGCCAAACTCGGACAGTCTACGAGCAGTACTTC. Protein: CASSQTRTVYEQYF.

The chain is built from TRBV27 and TRBJ1-2, with D tentatively TRBD1 (5 bases). The CDR3 covers 13 residues. Trimming left V 8 bases short and J 2 bases short, with 12 bases between. In germline, CDR1 is MNHEY, CDR2 SMNVEV (reference sequence). This CDR3 is CASRSDTNYGYTF. CDR3 coding DNA: TGTGCCAGCCGATCGGACACCAACTATGGCTACACCTTC.

This clonotype was counted only a few times. V gene TRBV7-2 combines with J gene TRBJ2-7; 8 bases are shared with TRBD1. The V gene's germline CDR1 is SGHTA and CDR2 FQGNSA. V shed 5 bases and J 4 bases; nucleotides not matched to a gene: 13. The CDR3 is 16 amino acids. The CDR3 DNA follows: TGTGCCAGCAGCCCCTCCACCGGGACAGGACCTTACGAGCAGTACTTC. Encoded protein: CASSPSTGTGPYEQYF. Variable domain in full (rest from reference TRBV7-2 and TRBJ2-7): GAGVSQSPSNKVTEKGKDVELRCDPISGHTALYWYRQSLGQGLEFLIYFQGNSAPDKSGLPSDRFSAERTGGSVSTLTIQRTQQEDSAVYLCASSPSTGTGPYEQYFGPGTRLTVT.

The table lists this clonotype with many counts. The chain is built from TRBV6-2 or TRBV6-3 and TRBJ2-1; 12 bases are a match to TRBD2. Germline CDR1 MNHEY, CDR2 SVGEGT. The CDR3 is 15 amino acids. The trim removed 6 bases at V and 4 bases at J, leaving 4 bases unmatched. The CDR3 spells CASRITSGGYNEQFF. As DNA, the CDR3 is TGTGCCAGCAGGATCACTAGCGGGGGGTACAATGAGCAGTTCTTC.

The V gene is TRBV7-2, the J gene TRBJ1-2; 10 bases match TRBD1. This CDR3 is 14 amino acids long. Germline CDR1 reads SGHTA; CDR2 reads FQGNSA. With 4 bases clipped from V and 8 bases from J, the junction kept 7 bases outside the gene matches. The DNA for the CDR3 is TGTGCCAGCAGCTCGGGACAGGGGTGGCGCGGCTACACCTTC. This codes for CASSSGQGWRGYTF.

This clonotype was found many times. The rearrangement joins TRBV4-3 to TRBJ1-2; TRBD1 is a possible D gene (5 bases). The CDR3 runs 16 residues. Germline-derived CDR1 and CDR2 are LGHNA and YSLEER. The V end lost 0 bases, the J end lost 0 bases, and 11 bases lay between the germline ends. The CDR3 nucleotides are TGCGCCAGCAGCCAAGAGAGGGGCAGGGCTAACTATGGCTACACCTTC. Its protein product is CASSQERGRANYGYTF.

This clonotype was observed a few times. A junction end diverges from the germline sequence, so it may reflect a read error. The gene calls are TRBV20-1 and TRBJ2-5; 7 bases are shared with TRBD2. The germline gives CDR1 DFQATT, CDR2 SNEGSKA (reference sequence). This CDR3 has 11 amino acids. The CDR3 is CSAGSGTTICF. CDR3 in DNA: TGCAGTGCTGGGTCCGGGACTACCATCTGCTTC.

Only a few counts were recorded for this clonotype. The V call is TRBV12-3 or TRBV12-4, the J call TRBJ1-2; D remains ambiguous. The CDR3 covers 13 residues. V shed 4 bases and J shed 8 bases, with 14 bases lying between them. CDR3 sequence reads: CASSWQSKGGYTF. CDR3 bases: TGTGCCAGCAGTTGGCAGTCCAAAGGCGGCTACACCTTC.

This clonotype has more than one count but fewer than ten. CDR3 coding DNA: TGTGCCAGCAGTTACGGGCAGGGTTTCTCTGGAAACACCATATATTTT. Translation gives CASSYGQGFSGNTIYF. The chain is built from TRBV6-5 and TRBJ1-3; tentatively, D is TRBD1 (5 bases). CDR3 size: 16 residues. CDR1 is MNHEY, CDR2 SVGAGI, per germline. V lost 2 bases, J lost 0 bases, and 11 bases lay in between.

The chain combines TRBV19 with TRBJ1-5, with a tentative D call TRBD1 (5 bases). Trimming removed 7 bases at V and 2 bases at J, with 9 bases between. Germline V lookup: CDR1 LNHDA, CDR2 SQIVND (reference sequence). The CDR3 totals 13 residues. In DNA, the CDR3 is TGTGCCAGTAAAACCAGGGGCAATCAGCCCCAGCATTTT. It encodes CASKTRGNQPQHF.

This clonotype occurred many times. The gene calls are TRBV20-1 and TRBJ2-2, with a weak D call TRBD2 (6 bases). Trimming stripped 0 bases from V and 6 bases from J, with 11 bases between. Germline CDR1 reads DFQATT; CDR2 reads SNEGSKA (reference sequence). The CDR3 sequence is 14 residues long. The CDR3 sequence is CSARDLREAGELFF. In nucleotides, the CDR3 is TGCAGTGCTAGAGATCTGCGGGAAGCCGGGGAGCTGTTTTTT.

In its sample, this clonotype was seen a few times. The chain is built from TRBV12-3 or TRBV12-4 and TRBJ2-1, with 9 nucleotides matching TRBD2. The CDR3 length is 16 residues. V lost 5 bases to trimming and J lost 9 bases; unmatched junction nucleotides: 14. CDR3 protein: CASSGRTGLAGVEQFF. For the CDR3, the DNA is TGTGCCAGCAGTGGACGGACGGGATTAGCGGGGGTTGAGCAGTTCTTC.

This clonotype showed up just a few times. This chain uses TRBV6-2 or TRBV6-3 with TRBJ2-2; 10 bases map to TRBD2. V was pared by 3 bases and J by 0 bases, with 10 bases of the junction left unmatched. Germline loops: CDR1 MNHEY, CDR2 SVGEGT. There are 19 residues in the CDR3. The CDR3 sequence is CASSYPLAGETPNTGELFF. The DNA of the CDR3 is TGTGCCAGCAGTTATCCCCTAGCGGGAGAAACTCCGAACACCGGGGAGCTGTTTTTT.

This clonotype was seen at least ten times. The gene calls are TRBV21-1 and TRBJ2-1; the table names TRBD2, a call not compared with the DNA. TRBV21-1 is given as a pseudogene. The CDR3 sequence is 17 residues long. The CDR3 nucleotides read TGTGCCAGCAGCAAAGTGGTTAGCGGGAGGGCCCGGGGTGAGCAGTTCTTC. This codes for CASSKVVSGRARGEQFF.

The J gene is TRBJ2-2, the V gene TRBV11-2; D is possibly TRBD2 (6 bases). Trimming stripped 4 bases from V and 3 bases from J, with 21 bases between. This CDR3 is 18 amino acids long. Germline-derived CDR1 and CDR2 are SGHAT and FQNNGV. The CDR3 nucleotides are TGTGCCAGCAGCTCCCCTCACTGGGGGGTTGTAGACACCGGGGAGCTGTTTTTT. It codes for CASSSPHWGVVDTGELFF.

This clonotype was detected many times. V is TRBV28 and J is TRBJ2-5, with D perhaps assigned TRBD1 or TRBD2 (5 bases each). The germline V gene encodes CDR1 MDHEN and CDR2 SYDVKM. The V end was cut by 5 bases, the J end by 5 bases, with 15 bases between. The CDR3 sequence is 14 residues long. The CDR3 DNA follows: TGTGCCAGCAGTCCAATCCGGGGCAGCGAGACCCAGTACTTC. Amino acids: CASSPIRGSETQYF.

The chain couples TRBV6-1 to TRBJ1-2; possible D gene TRBD1, 6 bases. V dropped 5 bases and J dropped 3 bases, with 13 bases sitting between them. CDR1 is MNHNS, CDR2 SASEGT, per germline. This CDR3 region has 14 residues. CDR3 residues: CASSRAGEDYGYTF. CDR3 coding DNA: TGTGCCAGCAGTAGGGCAGGGGAGGACTATGGCTACACCTTC.

This CDR3 is CASSAGDPDTQYF. The CDR3 DNA follows: TGTGCCAGCAGCGCCGGGGATCCGGATACGCAGTATTTT. The J gene is TRBJ2-3, the V gene TRBV9; weak D call: TRBD2 (5 bases). V lost 3 bases and J 6 bases, leaving 11 bases between the germline ends. There are 13 residues in the CDR3. The germline V gene has CDR1 SGDLS and CDR2 YYNGEE.

The genes are TRBV20-1 and TRBJ1-2, with D hard to call. The CDR3 runs 12 residues. V dropped 6 bases and J dropped 4 bases, with 12 bases sitting between them. Germline V CDR1 and CDR2: DFQATT, SNEGSKA (reference sequence). CDR3 sequence (DNA): TGCAGTGCCGTATCCGCCCTCTATGGCTACACCTTC. The encoded protein is CSAVSALYGYTF.

The chain links TRBV9 to TRBJ1-1; possible D gene TRBD1, 6 bases. With 2 bases removed from V and 0 bases from J, the gap between germline ends came to 11 bases. Germline V lookup: CDR1 SGDLS, CDR2 YYNGEE. The CDR3 spans 15 residues. CDR3 amino acids: CASSVQTGMNTEAFF. Written as DNA, the CDR3 is TGTGCCAGCAGCGTTCAAACAGGGATGAACACTGAAGCTTTCTTT.

There are a few counts of this clonotype. The chain uses TRBV2 and TRBJ2-1; D ambiguous. Germline V CDR1 and CDR2: SNHLY, FYNNEI. V lost 6 bases and J lost 0, with 9 bases in between. CDR3 length: 14 residues. The CDR3, as DNA: TGTGCCAGCAGAGATGTGCTCTCCTACAATGAGCAGTTCTTC. This encodes CASRDVLSYNEQFF.

This clonotype appeared a few times. The chain joins TRBV9 to TRBJ2-2; D is possibly TRBD2 (5 bases). CDR3 length: 15 amino acids. Between the trimmed V and J ends, which lost 4 bases and 5 bases, there was a span of 15 bases. Germline CDR1 is SGDLS and CDR2 is YYNGEE. CDR3 nucleotides: TGTGCCAGCAGCCCGAGGCCTACGGGGACCGGGGAGCTGTTTTTT. Translating it yields CASSPRPTGTGELFF.

J is TRBJ2-7 and V is TRBV20-1, with no clear D. The CDR3 is made up of 12 amino acids. The V and J ends lost 0 bases and 3 bases respectively, with 6 bases between them. The germline gives CDR1 DFQATT, CDR2 SNEGSKA (reference sequence). The CDR3 coding sequence is TGCAGTGCTAGAGATCGCTTCTACGAGCAGTACTTC. This gives the protein CSARDRFYEQYF.